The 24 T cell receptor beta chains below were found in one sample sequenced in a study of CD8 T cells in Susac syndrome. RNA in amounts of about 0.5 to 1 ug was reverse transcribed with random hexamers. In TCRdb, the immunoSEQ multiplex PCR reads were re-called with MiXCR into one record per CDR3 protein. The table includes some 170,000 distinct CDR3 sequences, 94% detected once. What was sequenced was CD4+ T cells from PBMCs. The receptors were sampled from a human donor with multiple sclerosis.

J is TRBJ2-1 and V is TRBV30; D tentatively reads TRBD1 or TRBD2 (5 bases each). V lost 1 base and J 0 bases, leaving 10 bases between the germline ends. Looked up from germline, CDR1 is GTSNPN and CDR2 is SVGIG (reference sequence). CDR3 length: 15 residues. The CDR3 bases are TGTGCCTGGAGTGCGGGGCACAGCTCCTACAATGAGCAGTTCTTC. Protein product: CAWSAGHSSYNEQFF. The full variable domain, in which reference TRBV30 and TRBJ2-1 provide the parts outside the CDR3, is SQTIHQWPATLVQPVGSPLSLECTVEGTSNPNLYWYRQAAGRGLQLLFYSVGIGQISSEVPQNLSASRPQDRQFILSSKKLLLSDSGFYLCAWSAGHSSYNEQFFGPGTRLTVL.

The CDR3 is CATHSSGANVLTF. The CDR3 nucleotides are TGTGCCACGCATTCCTCTGGGGCCAACGTCCTGACTTTC. The chain uses TRBV6-2 or TRBV6-3 and TRBJ2-6; D is ambiguous. The V and J ends lost 10 bases and 0 bases respectively, with 7 bases between them. The CDR3 covers 13 residues. Germline-derived CDR1 and CDR2 are MNHEY and SVGEGT.

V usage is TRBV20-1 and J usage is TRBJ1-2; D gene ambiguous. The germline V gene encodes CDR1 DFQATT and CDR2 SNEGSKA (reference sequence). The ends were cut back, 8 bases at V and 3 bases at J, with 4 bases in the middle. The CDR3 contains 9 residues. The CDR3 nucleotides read TGCAGTTCAGACTATGGCTACACCTTC. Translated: CSSDYGYTF.

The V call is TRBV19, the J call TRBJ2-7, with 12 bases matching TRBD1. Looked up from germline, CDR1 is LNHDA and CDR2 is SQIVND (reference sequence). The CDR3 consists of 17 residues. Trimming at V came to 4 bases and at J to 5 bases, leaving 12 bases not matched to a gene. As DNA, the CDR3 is TGTGCCAGTAGTACCCACCCGGGACAGGGGGCCTACCACGAGCAGTACTTC. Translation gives CASSTHPGQGAYHEQYF.

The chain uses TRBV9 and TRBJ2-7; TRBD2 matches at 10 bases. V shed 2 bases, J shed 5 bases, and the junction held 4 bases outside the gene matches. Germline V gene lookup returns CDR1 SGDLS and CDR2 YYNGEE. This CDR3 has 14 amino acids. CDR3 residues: CASSVSGRVDEQYF. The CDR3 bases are TGTGCCAGCAGCGTGAGCGGGAGGGTTGACGAGCAGTACTTC.

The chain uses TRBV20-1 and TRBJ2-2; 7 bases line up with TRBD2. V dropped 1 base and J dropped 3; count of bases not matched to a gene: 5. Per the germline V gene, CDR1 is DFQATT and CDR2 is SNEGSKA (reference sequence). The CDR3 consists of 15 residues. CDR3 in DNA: TGCAGTGCTAGAGGCACTAGCGTTTACACCGGGGAGCTGTTTTTT. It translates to CSARGTSVYTGELFF.

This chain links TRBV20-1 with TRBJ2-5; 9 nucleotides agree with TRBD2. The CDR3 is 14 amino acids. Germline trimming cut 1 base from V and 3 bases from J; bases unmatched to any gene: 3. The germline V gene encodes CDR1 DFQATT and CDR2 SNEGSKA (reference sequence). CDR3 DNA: TGCAGTGCTAGAGGGCGGGAGGGAAAAGAGACCCAGTACTTC. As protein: CSARGREGKETQYF.

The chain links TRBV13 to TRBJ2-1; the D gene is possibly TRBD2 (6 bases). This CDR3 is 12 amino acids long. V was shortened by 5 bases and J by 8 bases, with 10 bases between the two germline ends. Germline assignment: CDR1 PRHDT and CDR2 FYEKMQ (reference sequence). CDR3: CASSQGLHEQFF. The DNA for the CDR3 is TGTGCCAGCAGCCAGGGACTCCATGAGCAGTTCTTC.

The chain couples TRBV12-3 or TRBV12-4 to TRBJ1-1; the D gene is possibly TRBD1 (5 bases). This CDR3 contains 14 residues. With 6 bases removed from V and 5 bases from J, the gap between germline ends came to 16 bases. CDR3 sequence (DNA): TGTGCCAGCAGCACCGGGGTGGGGGGGACTGAAGCTTTCTTT. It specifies CASSTGVGGTEAFF.

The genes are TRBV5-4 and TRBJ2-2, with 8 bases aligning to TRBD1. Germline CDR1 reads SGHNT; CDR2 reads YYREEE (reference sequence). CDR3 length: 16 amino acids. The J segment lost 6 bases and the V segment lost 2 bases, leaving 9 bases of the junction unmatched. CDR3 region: CASSFGQGGDSGELFF. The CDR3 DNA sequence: TGTGCCAGCAGCTTTGGACAGGGCGGCGATTCCGGGGAGCTGTTTTTT. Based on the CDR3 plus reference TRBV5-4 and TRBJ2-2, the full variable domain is ETGVTQSPTHLIKTRGQQVTLRCSSQSGHNTVSWYQQALGQGPQFIFQYYREEENGRGNFPPRFSGLQFPNYSSELNVNALELDDSALYLCASSFGQGGDSGELFFGEGSRLTVL.

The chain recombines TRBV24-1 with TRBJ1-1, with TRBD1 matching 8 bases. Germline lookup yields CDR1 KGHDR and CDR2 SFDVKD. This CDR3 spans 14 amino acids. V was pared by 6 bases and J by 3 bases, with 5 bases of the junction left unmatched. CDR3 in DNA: TGTGCCACCAGTCCCGGACAGGGCGACACTGAAGCTTTCTTT. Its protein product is CATSPGQGDTEAFF.

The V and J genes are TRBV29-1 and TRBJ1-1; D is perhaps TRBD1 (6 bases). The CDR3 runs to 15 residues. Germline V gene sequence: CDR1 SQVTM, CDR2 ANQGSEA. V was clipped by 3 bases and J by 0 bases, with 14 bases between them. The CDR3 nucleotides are TGCAGCGTTGATGGGACAAGCTCTATGAACACTGAAGCTTTCTTT. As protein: CSVDGTSSMNTEAFF.

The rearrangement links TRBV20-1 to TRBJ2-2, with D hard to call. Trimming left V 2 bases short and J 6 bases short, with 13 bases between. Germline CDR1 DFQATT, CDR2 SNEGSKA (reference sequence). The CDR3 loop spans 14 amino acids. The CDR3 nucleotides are TGCAGTGCTAGATCACCCCTGGTACCCGGGGAGCTGTTTTTT. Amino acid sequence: CSARSPLVPGELFF.

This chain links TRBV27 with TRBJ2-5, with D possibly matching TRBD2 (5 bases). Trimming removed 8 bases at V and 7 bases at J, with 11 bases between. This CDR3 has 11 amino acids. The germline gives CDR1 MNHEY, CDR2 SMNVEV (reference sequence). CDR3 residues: CASGLGLTQYF. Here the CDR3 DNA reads TGTGCCAGCGGACTCGGATTGACCCAGTACTTC.

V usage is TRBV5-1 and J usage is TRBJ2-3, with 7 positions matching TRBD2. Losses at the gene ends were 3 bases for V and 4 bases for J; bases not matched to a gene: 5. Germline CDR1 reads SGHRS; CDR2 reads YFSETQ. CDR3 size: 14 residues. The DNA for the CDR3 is TGCGCCAGCAGCTCCGAAACTAGCGCAGATACGCAGTATTTT. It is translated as CASSSETSADTQYF. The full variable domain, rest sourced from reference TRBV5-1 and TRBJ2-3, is KAGVTQTPRYLIKTRGQQVTLSCSPISGHRSVSWYQQTPGQGLQFLFEYFSETQRNKGNFPGRFSGRQFSNSRSEMNVSTLELGDSALYLCASSSETSADTQYFGPGTRLTVL.

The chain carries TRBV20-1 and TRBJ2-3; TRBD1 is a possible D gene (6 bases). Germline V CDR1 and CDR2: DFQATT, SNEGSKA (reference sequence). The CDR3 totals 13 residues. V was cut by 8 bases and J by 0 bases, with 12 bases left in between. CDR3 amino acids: CSSYDRSTDTQYF. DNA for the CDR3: TGCAGTTCGTATGACAGGAGCACAGATACGCAGTATTTT.

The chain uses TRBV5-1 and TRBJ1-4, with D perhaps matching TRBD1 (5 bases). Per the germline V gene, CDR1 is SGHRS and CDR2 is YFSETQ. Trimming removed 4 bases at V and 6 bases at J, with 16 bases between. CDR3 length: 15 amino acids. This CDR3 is CASSLMGGADEKLFF. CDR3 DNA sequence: TGCGCCAGCAGCCTGATGGGAGGGGCGGATGAAAAACTGTTTTTT.

The CDR3 DNA sequence: TGTGCCAGCAGCTTACGGACAGGGCCCTACGAGCAGTACTTC. Amino acids: CASSLRTGPYEQYF. This sequence joins TRBV7-9 and TRBJ2-7, with 8 positions matching TRBD1. Per germline, CDR1 SEHNR and CDR2 FQNEAQ (reference sequence). The CDR3 contains 14 residues. With V trimmed by 2 bases and J by 2 bases, 2 bases remained unmatched.

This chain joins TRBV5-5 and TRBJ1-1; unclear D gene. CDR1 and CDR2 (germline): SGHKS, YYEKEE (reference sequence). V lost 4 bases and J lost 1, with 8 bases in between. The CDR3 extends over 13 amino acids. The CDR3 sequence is CASSAASNTEAFF. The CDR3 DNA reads TGTGCCAGCAGCGCCGCCTCGAACACTGAAGCTTTCTTT.

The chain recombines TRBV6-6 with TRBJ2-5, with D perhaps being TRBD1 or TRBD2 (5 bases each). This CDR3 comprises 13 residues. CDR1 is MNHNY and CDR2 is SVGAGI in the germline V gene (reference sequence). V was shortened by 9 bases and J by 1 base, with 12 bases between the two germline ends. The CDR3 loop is CASGGRIQETQYF. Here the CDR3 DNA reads TGTGCCAGTGGGGGACGGATCCAAGAGACCCAGTACTTC.

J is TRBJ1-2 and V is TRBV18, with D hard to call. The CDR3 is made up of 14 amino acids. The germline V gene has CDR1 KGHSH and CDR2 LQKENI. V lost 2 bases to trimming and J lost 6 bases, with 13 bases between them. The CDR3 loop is CASSPMEGFDGYTF. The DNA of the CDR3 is TGTGCCAGCTCACCAATGGAAGGGTTCGATGGCTACACCTTC.

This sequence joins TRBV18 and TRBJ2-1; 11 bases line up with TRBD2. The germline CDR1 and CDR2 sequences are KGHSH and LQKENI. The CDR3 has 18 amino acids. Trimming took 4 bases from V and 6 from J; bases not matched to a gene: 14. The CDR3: CASSQTSLAGGQINEQFF. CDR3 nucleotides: TGTGCCAGCTCACAAACATCCCTAGCGGGAGGTCAAATCAATGAGCAGTTCTTC.

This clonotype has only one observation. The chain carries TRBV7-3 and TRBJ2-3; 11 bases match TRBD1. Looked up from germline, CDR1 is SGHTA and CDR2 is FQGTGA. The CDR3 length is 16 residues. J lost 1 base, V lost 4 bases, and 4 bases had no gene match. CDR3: CASSSGQGAGTDTQYF. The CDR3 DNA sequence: TGTGCCAGCAGCTCAGGACAGGGGGCGGGCACAGATACGCAGTATTTT.

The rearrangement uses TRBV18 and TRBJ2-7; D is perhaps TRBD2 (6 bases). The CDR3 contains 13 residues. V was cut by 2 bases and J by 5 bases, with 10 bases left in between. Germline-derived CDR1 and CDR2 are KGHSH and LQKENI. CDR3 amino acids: CASSPGTGDEQYF. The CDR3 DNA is TGTGCCAGCTCACCAGGGACGGGGGACGAGCAGTACTTC. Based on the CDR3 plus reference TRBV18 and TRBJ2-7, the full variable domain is NAGVMQNPRHLVRRRGQEARLRCSPMKGHSHVYWYRQLPEEGLKFMVYLQKENIIDESGMPKERFSAEFPKEGPSILRIQQVVRGDSAAYFCASSPGTGDEQYFGPGTRLTVT.